What follows describes a single T cell receptor beta chain. This record comes from a study of blood T cell repertoires in COVID-19. Data came from immunoSEQ multiplex PCR; TCRdb stores just in-frame clones and leaves some out. The table lists 130,000 or so clones, around 78% of them singletons. Germline CDR1 and CDR2: SGHRS and YFSETQ. Trimming shortened V by 4 bases and J by 2 bases, and 15 bases separated the two germline ends. This CDR3 is built from 15 residues. The sequenced sample was peripheral blood. The clonotype originates from a human donor in a cohort sampled during active COVID-19. This rearrangement joins TRBV5-1 to TRBJ1-1; no clear D. CDR3 DNA sequence: TGCGCCAGCAGCGTCCTACAGAGCTCTAACACTGAAGCTTTCTTT. This codes for CASSVLQSSNTEAFF.